The clone carrying this T cell receptor (beta chain) was seen many times. Preparation of the TCRbeta library was carried out with unique molecular identifiers. MiXCR, run by TCRdb on the PCR reads, gives a single entry per CDR3 protein. The sample lists 190,000 or so distinct CDR3 sequences, around 7% occurring once. The data are from a study of T-cell reconstitution after alpha-beta-depleted transplantation in children. This CDR3 is 16 amino acids long. The specimen was PBMCs from the stem cell graft donor, collected from the stem cell graft. The V and J genes are TRBV21-1 and TRBJ2-2; whether TRBD1, the table's D call, matches the DNA was not checked. TRBV21-1 is tagged as a pseudogene. The sequence derives from a human donor who donated a stem cell graft to a child with Wiskott-Aldrich syndrome. In nucleotides, the CDR3 is TGTGCCAGCAGCATCGAGGACAGGGCGAACACCGGGGAGCTGTTTTTT. Protein product: CASSIEDRANTGELFF.